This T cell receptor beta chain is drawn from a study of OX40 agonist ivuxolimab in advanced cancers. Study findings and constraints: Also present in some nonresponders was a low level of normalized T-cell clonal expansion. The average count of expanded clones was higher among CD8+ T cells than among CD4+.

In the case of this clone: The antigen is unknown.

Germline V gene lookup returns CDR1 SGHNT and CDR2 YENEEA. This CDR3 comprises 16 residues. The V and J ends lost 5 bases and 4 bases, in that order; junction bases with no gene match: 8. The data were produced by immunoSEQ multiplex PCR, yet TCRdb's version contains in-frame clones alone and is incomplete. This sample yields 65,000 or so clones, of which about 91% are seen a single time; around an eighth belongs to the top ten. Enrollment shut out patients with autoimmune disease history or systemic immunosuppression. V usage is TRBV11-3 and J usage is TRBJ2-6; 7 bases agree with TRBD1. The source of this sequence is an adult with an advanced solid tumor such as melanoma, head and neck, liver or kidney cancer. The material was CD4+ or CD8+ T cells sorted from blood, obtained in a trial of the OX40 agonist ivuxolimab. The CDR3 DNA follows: TGTGCCAGCAGCCCGCCGACAGGGCCCGGGGCCAACGTCCTGACTTTC. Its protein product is CASSPPTGPGANVLTF.